The 13 T cell receptor beta chains below all came from one sample that was sequenced in a study of blood T cell repertoires in COVID-19. The method was immunoSEQ multiplex PCR; TCRdb's version includes in-frame clones alone and lacks a portion of them. Of 200,000 to 300,000 clones in the sample, 70% to 90% were seen once. Material: PBMCs or T cells enriched from blood (not recorded which). Receptors were obtained from a woman aged 40 to 50 with acute COVID-19.

The chain has TRBV9 and TRBJ2-5, with 10 bases identical to TRBD2. With V trimmed by 3 bases and J by 5 bases, 7 bases remained unmatched. This CDR3 is built from 15 residues. CDR1 SGDLS and CDR2 YYNGEE come from the germline V gene. CDR3 amino acids: CASSGAGGLGETQYF. CDR3 in DNA: TGTGCCAGCAGCGGAGCGGGAGGGCTTGGGGAGACCCAGTACTTC. Full variable domain (rest looked up from reference TRBV9 and TRBJ2-5): DSGVTQTPKHLITATGQRVTLRCSPRSGDLSVYWYQQSLDQGLQFLIQYYNGEERAKGNILERFSAQQFPDLHSELNLSSLELGDSALYFCASSGAGGLGETQYFGPGTRLLVL.

This chain links TRBV7-2 with TRBJ1-1, with TRBD1 matching 8 bases. The CDR3 is 16 amino acids. Germline lookup yields CDR1 SGHTA and CDR2 FQGNSA. V lost 5 bases to trimming and J lost 4 bases; unmatched junction nucleotides: 12. CDR3 in DNA: TGTGCCAGCAGCCCCTGGACAGGGTCGGTCGGCACTGAAGCTTTCTTT. This translates into CASSPWTGSVGTEAFF. The full variable domain, in which reference TRBV7-2 and TRBJ1-1 provide the parts outside the CDR3, is GAGVSQSPSNKVTEKGKDVELRCDPISGHTALYWYRQSLGQGLEFLIYFQGNSAPDKSGLPSDRFSAERTGGSVSTLTIQRTQQEDSAVYLCASSPWTGSVGTEAFFGQGTRLTVV.

V usage is TRBV27 and J usage is TRBJ2-3; perhaps TRBD2 as D (6 bases). V gave up 6 bases and J gave up 5 bases, with 6 bases separating them. The V gene's germline CDR1 is MNHEY and CDR2 SMNVEV (reference sequence). CDR3 length equals 11 residues. The CDR3 DNA reads as TGTGCCAGCAGGGGAGGAGATACGCAGTATTTT. Translating gives CASRGGDTQYF.

The V and J genes are TRBV2 and TRBJ1-1, with TRBD1 matching 7 bases. Germline V gene data show CDR1 as SNHLY and CDR2 as FYNNEI. There are 13 residues in the CDR3. The junction had 6 bases not matched to a gene; V was cut back by 6 bases and J by 5 bases. The CDR3 region has the DNA TGTGCCAGCAGGACAGGGAGTGATACTGAAGCTTTCTTT. Its protein is CASRTGSDTEAFF. Combining the CDR3 with reference TRBV2 and TRBJ1-1 gives the whole variable domain EPEVTQTPSHQVTQMGQEVILRCVPISNHLYFYWYRQILGQKVEFLVSFYNNEISEKSEIFDDQFSVERPDGSNFTLKIRSTKLEDSAMYFCASRTGSDTEAFFGQGTRLTVV.

The chain uses TRBV19 and TRBJ1-3, with 8 nucleotides matching TRBD1. The CDR3 runs 18 residues. J gave up 0 bases and V 3 bases, and 10 bases lay outside the gene matches. Per the germline V gene, CDR1 is LNHDA and CDR2 is SQIVND (reference sequence). This CDR3 is CASSIGTGGPNSGNTIYF. CDR3 DNA sequence: TGTGCCAGTAGTATCGGGACAGGAGGTCCTAACTCTGGAAACACCATATATTTT.

The sample holds a few counts of this clone. V is TRBV9 and J is TRBJ2-1; 7 bases align to TRBD1. V was clipped by 2 bases and J by 8 bases; unmatched bases: 4. The germline V gene has CDR1 SGDLS and CDR2 YYNGEE. The CDR3 contains 13 residues. CDR3 DNA sequence: TGTGCCAGCAGCGTTGGACAGGACGATGAGCAGTTCTTC. It codes for CASSVGQDDEQFF.

V is TRBV3-1 (or the pseudogene TRBV3-2) and J is TRBJ2-3, with TRBD2 matching over 7 bases. J gave up 2 bases and V 0 bases, and 11 bases lay outside the gene matches. This CDR3 is 18 amino acids long. Germline V gene lookup returns CDR1 LGHDT and CDR2 YNNKEL (reference sequence). The CDR3 protein is CASSQDSLAGADTDTQYF. Here the CDR3 DNA reads TGTGCCAGCAGCCAAGATTCCCTGGCGGGAGCGGACACAGATACGCAGTATTTT.

This clone was picked up a small number of times. This rearrangement joins TRBV3-1 (or the pseudogene TRBV3-2) to TRBJ1-6, with a possible D match to TRBD1 (5 bases). CDR1 and CDR2 from the germline V gene are LGHDT and YNNKEL (reference sequence). CDR3 length: 15 amino acids. Trimming removed 1 base from V and 10 bases from J, with 14 bases in between. The CDR3 sequence: CASSQGFQGDSPLHF. The CDR3 DNA reads as TGTGCCAGCAGCCAAGGGTTCCAGGGTGACTCACCCCTCCACTTT.

The chain employs TRBV28 and TRBJ1-2; D uncertain. Trimming left V 2 bases short and J 5 bases short, with 6 bases between. The CDR3 length is 12 residues. Germline loops: CDR1 MDHEN, CDR2 SYDVKM. The chain's CDR3 is CASSLNEYGYTF. The CDR3 nucleotides read TGTGCCAGCAGTTTAAACGAGTATGGCTACACCTTC.

J is TRBJ1-6 and V is TRBV28; possible D gene TRBD1, 6 bases. Germline assignment: CDR1 MDHEN and CDR2 SYDVKM. The CDR3 spans 16 residues. V was pared by 4 bases and J by 2 bases, with 12 bases between. This chain's CDR3 is CASSYKTGPYNSPLHF. CDR3 in DNA: TGTGCCAGCAGTTACAAGACAGGTCCCTATAATTCACCCCTCCACTTT. The full variable domain, rest sourced from reference TRBV28 and TRBJ1-6, is DVKVTQSSRYLVKRTGEKVFLECVQDMDHENMFWYRQDPGLGLRLIYFSYDVKMKEKGDIPEGYSVSREKKERFSLILESASTNQTSMYLCASSYKTGPYNSPLHFGNGTRLTVT.

The chain links TRBV5-4 to TRBJ1-1; weak D call: TRBD1 (6 bases). CDR1 SGHNT and CDR2 YYREEE come from the germline V gene (reference sequence). V dropped 4 bases and J dropped 2 bases, with 18 bases sitting between them. This CDR3 has 16 residues. CDR3 sequence (DNA): TGTGCCAGCAGCCGTCCTACAGGGCTTGGAAACACTGAAGCTTTCTTT. Its translation: CASSRPTGLGNTEAFF.

V gene TRBV28 combines with J gene TRBJ1-5, with 7 positions matching TRBD1. The germline V gene encodes CDR1 MDHEN and CDR2 SYDVKM. The CDR3 extends over 14 amino acids. After removal of 6 bases from V and 0 bases from J, the junction contained 2 bases not matched to a gene. This CDR3 reads CASSRDSSNQPQHF. CDR3 in DNA: TGTGCCAGCAGCCGGGACAGTAGCAATCAGCCCCAGCATTTT.

V is TRBV11-2 and J is TRBJ1-2, with unresolved D. The V gene lost 1 base and the J gene lost 6 bases, with 12 bases spanning the gap. Germline V gives CDR1 SGHAT, CDR2 FQNNGV. This CDR3 has 14 amino acids. The CDR3 region has the DNA TGTGCCAGCAGCTTAGTGTCAGGCAGCCATGGCTACACCTTC. It yields the protein CASSLVSGSHGYTF.